A selection of T cell receptor beta chains follows, all from one sample in a study of T cell repertoires in cytomegalovirus infection. MiXCR, applied by TCRdb to the reads, yields one record per CDR3 protein. The sample includes about 680,000 distinct CDR3 sequences, 20% to 30% seen only once; the top ten take under 8.5%. Material: CD8+ T cells from PBMCs. These receptors came from a human donor in good health (CMV status not recorded). Some clones in this sample may be carry-over from other donors' samples. Each CDR3 is given with its conserved first and last residue. The order of the fields is CDR3 DNA, CDR3 protein, clone size, V gene, J gene, D gene. A D gene is named only where the DNA matches it firmly. Size is stated for part of the rows, as once, few or many counts, or as a class when the clone is expanded.

cdr3_nt: TGTGCCAGCAGTATCTCGACGGTGGACACTGAAGCTTTCTTT
cdr3_aa: CASSISTVDTEAFF
clone_size: many
v_call: TRBV25-1
j_call: TRBJ1-1
d_call: .

cdr3_nt: TGTGCCAGCAGCCCTCTCGACAGGCCCTCCTACGAGCAGTACTTC
cdr3_aa: CASSPLDRPSYEQYF
clone_size: many
v_call: TRBV7-2
j_call: TRBJ2-7
d_call: .

cdr3_nt: TGTGCCAGCAGTTACTCGATTCCAGGAAACACCGGGGAGCTGTTTTTT
cdr3_aa: CASSYSIPGNTGELFF
clone_size: many
v_call: TRBV6-5
j_call: TRBJ2-2
d_call: .

cdr3_nt: TGTGCCAGCAACGACAGGGGGACAAGAAACACTGAAGCTTTCTTT
cdr3_aa: CASNDRGTRNTEAFF
clone_size: .
v_call: TRBV28
j_call: TRBJ1-1
d_call: TRBD1

cdr3_nt: TGCAGTGCTCGAAGGACTAGCGGGGGCTATGAGCAGTTCTTC
cdr3_aa: CSARRTSGGYEQFF
clone_size: few
v_call: TRBV20-1
j_call: TRBJ2-1
d_call: TRBD2

cdr3_nt: TGTGCCAGCAGCTTCCAAGGGTTCTACAATGAGCAGTTCTTC
cdr3_aa: CASSFQGFYNEQFF
clone_size: .
v_call: TRBV11-2
j_call: TRBJ2-1
d_call: .

cdr3_nt: TGTGCCAGCAGCCAACATGTAGGGGCTCTGAACACCGGGGAGCTGTTTTTT
cdr3_aa: CASSQHVGALNTGELFF
clone_size: few
v_call: TRBV14
j_call: TRBJ2-2
d_call: .

cdr3_nt: TGTGGTAGCAGCCTAGGGACAGCCACAGATACGCAGTATTTT
cdr3_aa: CGSSLGTATDTQYF
clone_size: .
v_call: TRBV7-6
j_call: TRBJ2-3
d_call: TRBD1

cdr3_nt: TGCAGTTCCGACTTAGCTAGCACAGATACGCAGTATTTT
cdr3_aa: CSSDLASTDTQYF
clone_size: many
v_call: TRBV20-1
j_call: TRBJ2-3
d_call: .

cdr3_nt: TGTGCCAGCAGTGGGGGGACATCGAACACCGGGGAGCTGTTTTTT
cdr3_aa: CASSGGTSNTGELFF
clone_size: .
v_call: TRBV25-1
j_call: TRBJ2-2
d_call: .

cdr3_nt: TGTGCCGCCAAACCCCGAGGAGGGGGCGTAAACTATGGCTACACCTTC
cdr3_aa: CAAKPRGGGVNYGYTF
clone_size: .
v_call: TRBV6-2/TRBV6-3
j_call: TRBJ1-2
d_call: TRBD1

cdr3_nt: TGTGCCAGTACTACCAACCCCCCAGGGTTCACTGAAGCTTTCTTT
cdr3_aa: CASTTNPPGFTEAFF
clone_size: .
v_call: TRBV19
j_call: TRBJ1-1
d_call: .

cdr3_nt: TGCGCCAGCAGCCTAGGGTCCTATGGAAACACCATATATTTT
cdr3_aa: CASSLGSYGNTIYF
clone_size: few
v_call: TRBV4-3
j_call: TRBJ1-3
d_call: .

cdr3_nt: TGTGCCATCAGCATACCCGACAGGTTAACCATGAACACTGAAGCTTTCTTT
cdr3_aa: CAISIPDRLTMNTEAFF
clone_size: .
v_call: TRBV10-3
j_call: TRBJ1-1
d_call: .

cdr3_nt: TGTGCCAGCAGTTACTCTAAATCGAACACTGAAGCTTTCTTT
cdr3_aa: CASSYSKSNTEAFF
clone_size: few
v_call: TRBV6-5
j_call: TRBJ1-1
d_call: .

cdr3_nt: TGTGCCAGCTCAGGACAGGGGAACCCTCGGCAAGAGACCCAGTACTTC
cdr3_aa: CASSGQGNPRQETQYF
clone_size: .
v_call: TRBV25-1
j_call: TRBJ2-5
d_call: TRBD1

cdr3_nt: TGTGCCAGCAGTCCTGGACAGGCGCAAGAGACCCAGTACTTC
cdr3_aa: CASSPGQAQETQYF
clone_size: few
v_call: TRBV12-3/TRBV12-4
j_call: TRBJ2-5
d_call: TRBD1

cdr3_nt: TGTGCCAGCAGTTACTCTCCCAGCCCGAACACTGAAGCTTTCTTT
cdr3_aa: CASSYSPSPNTEAFF
clone_size: few
v_call: TRBV6-6
j_call: TRBJ1-1
d_call: .

cdr3_nt: TGTGCCAGCAGCTCACTAGCGGGGAAGACAGATACGCAGTATTTT
cdr3_aa: CASSSLAGKTDTQYF
clone_size: many
v_call: TRBV7-2
j_call: TRBJ2-3
d_call: TRBD2

cdr3_nt: TGTGCCAGCAGCTCAGTGGTGACAGATACGCAGTATTTT
cdr3_aa: CASSSVVTDTQYF
clone_size: .
v_call: TRBV7-6
j_call: TRBJ2-3
d_call: .

cdr3_nt: TGTGCCAGCAGCCAAGATTTATTGCTAGCGGGCTACGAGCAGTACTTC
cdr3_aa: CASSQDLLLAGYEQYF
clone_size: .
v_call: TRBV4-2
j_call: TRBJ2-7
d_call: TRBD2

cdr3_nt: TGTGCCAACAGTTTTCTTCTTATAAGGGCGCAAGAGACCCAGTACTTC
cdr3_aa: CANSFLLIRAQETQYF
clone_size: .
v_call: TRBV28
j_call: TRBJ2-5
d_call: .

cdr3_nt: TGTGCCAGCAGCTCACCCGGGACTAGCGCCACAGATACGCAGTATTTT
cdr3_aa: CASSSPGTSATDTQYF
clone_size: many
v_call: TRBV7-2
j_call: TRBJ2-3
d_call: TRBD2

cdr3_nt: TGTGCCAGCAACCCGGAGGGGGAAAAGAGCTCCTACAATGAGCAGTTCTTC
cdr3_aa: CASNPEGEKSSYNEQFF
clone_size: .
v_call: TRBV7-9
j_call: TRBJ2-1
d_call: .

cdr3_nt: TGTGCCAGCAGCTTATTGACCAGGCAAGGCTACACCTTC
cdr3_aa: CASSLLTRQGYTF
clone_size: few
v_call: TRBV7-9
j_call: TRBJ1-2
d_call: .

cdr3_nt: TGTGCCAGCAGTTATTCAGGGGGTCCAGAGACCCAGTACTTC
cdr3_aa: CASSYSGGPETQYF
clone_size: .
v_call: TRBV6-2/TRBV6-3
j_call: TRBJ2-5
d_call: TRBD1

cdr3_nt: TGTGCCACCAGCACCCCAACAGGGGTTACATATGGCTACACCTTC
cdr3_aa: CATSTPTGVTYGYTF
clone_size: many
v_call: TRBV15
j_call: TRBJ1-2
d_call: TRBD1

cdr3_nt: TGTGCCAGCAGCTTGGACAGGGTTGGCGATACGCAGTATTTT
cdr3_aa: CASSLDRVGDTQYF
clone_size: many
v_call: TRBV7-2
j_call: TRBJ2-3
d_call: TRBD1

cdr3_nt: TGTGCCATCAGTGAGGAGGGGACTGAAGCTTTCTTT
cdr3_aa: CAISEEGTEAFF
clone_size: .
v_call: TRBV10-3
j_call: TRBJ1-1
d_call: .

cdr3_nt: TGTGCCAGCAGCTTAGGCGGGGGTTCGTATGAGCAGTTCTTC
cdr3_aa: CASSLGGGSYEQFF
clone_size: many
v_call: TRBV7-2
j_call: TRBJ2-1
d_call: TRBD2

cdr3_nt: TGTGCCAGCAGACCCACATTACAGGAGCTTAGCACAGATACGCAGTATTTT
cdr3_aa: CASRPTLQELSTDTQYF
clone_size: .
v_call: TRBV12-3/TRBV12-4
j_call: TRBJ2-3
d_call: .

cdr3_nt: TGTGCCAGCAGTTTGGGCTTGTGGGGTGAGCAGTTCTTC
cdr3_aa: CASSLGLWGEQFF
clone_size: many
v_call: TRBV28
j_call: TRBJ2-1
d_call: .

cdr3_nt: TGTGCCAGCAGCCAAGAAAGATCCCCTAGGGGCTACACCTTC
cdr3_aa: CASSQERSPRGYTF
clone_size: .
v_call: TRBV14
j_call: TRBJ1-2
d_call: .

cdr3_nt: TGTGCCAGCAGCCGCGGTTCAAACCTATATTTT
cdr3_aa: CASSRGSNLYF
clone_size: .
v_call: TRBV16
j_call: TRBJ1-3
d_call: .

cdr3_nt: TGTGCCAGCAGCCAAACCCCAGGCCCGGATTCACCCCTCCACTTT
cdr3_aa: CASSQTPGPDSPLHF
clone_size: .
v_call: TRBV14
j_call: TRBJ1-6
d_call: .

cdr3_nt: TGTGCCAGCAGTTACTCCCCGCTAGCGGGGAGTCTCTCTGGGGCCAACGTCCTGACTTTC
cdr3_aa: CASSYSPLAGSLSGANVLTF
clone_size: few
v_call: TRBV6-2/TRBV6-3
j_call: TRBJ2-6
d_call: TRBD2

cdr3_nt: TGCGCCAGCAGTAGCTTCCTAGGGGATTCCTACAATGAGCAGTTCTTC
cdr3_aa: CASSSFLGDSYNEQFF
clone_size: .
v_call: TRBV4-1
j_call: TRBJ2-1
d_call: .

cdr3_nt: TGTGCCAGCAGCGCCGGGACAGGGGCCGACAATGAGCAGTTCTTC
cdr3_aa: CASSAGTGADNEQFF
clone_size: few
v_call: TRBV7-3
j_call: TRBJ2-1
d_call: TRBD1

cdr3_nt: TGTGCCAGCAGTTGGGGGCTAGGAGTACAGACCCAGTACTTC
cdr3_aa: CASSWGLGVQTQYF
clone_size: many
v_call: TRBV28
j_call: TRBJ2-5
d_call: .

cdr3_nt: TGTGCCACCAGCAGAGATGGAGGATTGAGCTACGAGCAGTACTTC
cdr3_aa: CATSRDGGLSYEQYF
clone_size: .
v_call: TRBV15
j_call: TRBJ2-7
d_call: .

cdr3_nt: TGCGCCAGCAGCCAGGCTAGGATGAACACTGAAGCTTTCTTT
cdr3_aa: CASSQARMNTEAFF
clone_size: .
v_call: TRBV4-1
j_call: TRBJ1-1
d_call: .

cdr3_nt: TGTGCCAGCAGCCCCCGGGACAGGGGTGACGGCTACACCTTC
cdr3_aa: CASSPRDRGDGYTF
clone_size: many
v_call: TRBV7-9
j_call: TRBJ1-2
d_call: TRBD1

cdr3_nt: TGTGCCAGCAGTAACCGGGGACATGGAGGCTACACCTTC
cdr3_aa: CASSNRGHGGYTF
clone_size: many
v_call: TRBV12-3/TRBV12-4
j_call: TRBJ1-2
d_call: .

cdr3_nt: TGTGCCAGCAAGAGACAGTTTAATTCACCCCTCCACTTT
cdr3_aa: CASKRQFNSPLHF
clone_size: many
v_call: TRBV6-5
j_call: TRBJ1-6
d_call: .

cdr3_nt: TGCGCCAGCAGTGGGACAGGGCGGAACGAGCAGTACTTC
cdr3_aa: CASSGTGRNEQYF
clone_size: .
v_call: TRBV10-1
j_call: TRBJ2-7
d_call: TRBD1

cdr3_nt: TGTGCCAGCAGCCCTACAGGGACCTTACCAAACTCTGGAAACACCATATATTTT
cdr3_aa: CASSPTGTLPNSGNTIYF
clone_size: .
v_call: TRBV6-6
j_call: TRBJ1-3
d_call: .

cdr3_nt: TGTGCCAGCAGAGCTAACATGGGGGTGAACACTGAAGCTTTCTTT
cdr3_aa: CASRANMGVNTEAFF
clone_size: .
v_call: TRBV6-8
j_call: TRBJ1-1
d_call: .

cdr3_nt: TGCAGTGCTAGGATCCAACAGGCGAGCTATGGCTACACCTTC
cdr3_aa: CSARIQQASYGYTF
clone_size: .
v_call: TRBV20-1
j_call: TRBJ1-2
d_call: .

cdr3_nt: TGTGCGAGCTTTGTATCAGCGAGAAACACCGGGGAGCTGTTTTTT
cdr3_aa: CASFVSARNTGELFF
clone_size: once
v_call: TRBV6-2/TRBV6-3
j_call: TRBJ2-2
d_call: .